The subject of this entry is one T cell receptor beta chain. Its antigen remains unknown. V was clipped by 4 bases and J by 4 bases, with 7 bases between them. The CDR3 has 12 amino acids. Per the germline V gene, CDR1 is SEHNR and CDR2 is FQNEAQ (reference sequence). The record originates from a study of cytomegalovirus exposure and HLA in healthy donors. The PCR employed 60 Vbeta primers together with 13 Jbeta primers. The data were produced by immunoSEQ multiplex PCR, yet TCRdb's version contains in-frame clones alone and is incomplete. The table records some 65,000 clones, roughly 60% of them present only once. Study findings and constraints: Roughly uniform sequencing depth across donors was assumed, possibly incorrectly.

The rearrangement links TRBV7-9 to TRBJ2-5; D may be TRBD2 (5 bases). This receptor was taken from a man under 40 in good health and CMV-seronegative. Sequenced: PBMCs. DNA of the CDR3: TGTGCCAGCAGCTCTGAGGGAGAGACCCAGTACTTC. It translates to CASSSEGETQYF.